This TCR beta chain was recorded in a study of long-term antiretroviral therapy in people with HIV. In the study overall: The 2015 immediate-ART recommendation came about a decade after the earliest samples.

Regarding this clone: As yet, its antigen is unknown.

Each donor had at least one pre-ART and at least two post-ART PBMC samples. Treatment locations for all participants with HIV were in the United States. Investigators performed immunoSEQ version v3.0 at survey level. Measured with immunoSEQ multiplex PCR; TCRdb has only the in-frame clones, and not every one. This sample has roughly 35,000 clones; 90% to 95% occur once, and the top ten carry about 3.5%. Broader study findings: It was observed that HIV repertoires exhibited narrower CDR3 length ranges than controls.

Trimming removed 7 bases at V and 3 bases at J, with 14 bases between. Germline V gene sequence: CDR1 SGHRS, CDR2 YFSETQ. The CDR3 has 13 amino acids. The input for sequencing was unsorted PBMCs, taken around 5.3 years after starting antiretroviral therapy. The receptor comes from a woman aged 50 to 60 with HIV. The V call is TRBV5-1, the J call TRBJ2-7, with D perhaps matching TRBD2 (5 bases). DNA for the CDR3: TGCGCCAGCGGGTTACTAGGGATCTACGAGCAGTACTTC. Translated, it gives CASGLLGIYEQYF.